A selection of T cell receptor beta chains follows, all from one sample in a study of shared clonotypes between healthy human individuals. TCRdb's copy holds only in-frame clones and misses some; the assay was immunoSEQ multiplex PCR. The sample includes millions of clones, 85% to 95% of them seen just once. Sequences were obtained from naive CD4+ T cells from PBMCs. Source of these receptors: a man aged 18 to 35 in good health. Some clones in this sample may be carry-over from other donors' samples. CDR3s include the opening cysteine and the closing phenylalanine or tryptophan. Fields, in order: D gene, J gene, clone size, V gene, CDR3 protein, CDR3 DNA. The D gene is left open where the match is weak. Clone size is stated in some rows and not others, as once, few, many or a class when expanded.

D gene: TRBD2; J gene: TRBJ2-5; clone size: NA; V gene: TRBV7-9; CDR3 protein: CASSLAGGETQYF; CDR3 DNA: TGTGCCAGCAGCTTGGCCGGGGGGGAGACCCAGTACTTC
D gene: TRBD1; J gene: TRBJ1-1; clone size: NA; V gene: TRBV6-5; CDR3 protein: CASRVPGQGAAEAFF; CDR3 DNA: TGTGCCAGCAGAGTGCCGGGACAGGGGGCCGCTGAAGCTTTCTTT
D gene: TRBD2; J gene: TRBJ2-3; clone size: NA; V gene: TRBV9; CDR3 protein: CASSAASGSTDTQYF; CDR3 DNA: TGTGCCAGCAGCGCGGCTAGCGGTAGCACAGATACGCAGTATTTT
D gene: TRBD2; J gene: TRBJ2-1; clone size: once; V gene: TRBV2; CDR3 protein: CASSTREAGISYNEQFF; CDR3 DNA: TGTGCCAGCAGTACCCGGGAAGCGGGAATCTCCTACAATGAGCAGTTCTTC
D gene: TRBD1; J gene: TRBJ1-5; clone size: NA; V gene: TRBV5-6; CDR3 protein: CASSYRGSNQPQHF; CDR3 DNA: TGTGCCAGCAGCTACAGGGGTAGCAATCAGCCCCAGCATTTT
D gene: NA; J gene: TRBJ1-1; clone size: NA; V gene: TRBV7-3; CDR3 protein: CASRAGGAVTEAFF; CDR3 DNA: TGTGCCAGCAGGGCTGGGGGCGCGGTCACTGAAGCTTTCTTT
D gene: NA; J gene: TRBJ2-1; clone size: NA; V gene: TRBV5-1; CDR3 protein: CASSPGGNNEQFF; CDR3 DNA: TGCGCCAGCAGCCCCGGGGGAAACAATGAGCAGTTCTTC
D gene: TRBD1; J gene: TRBJ1-1; clone size: NA; V gene: TRBV25-1; CDR3 protein: CASSHKQGGRTSEAFF; CDR3 DNA: TGTGCCAGCAGTCATAAGCAGGGGGGCAGAACCTCTGAAGCTTTCTTT
D gene: NA; J gene: TRBJ2-5; clone size: NA; V gene: TRBV14; CDR3 protein: CASSLSRSVWETQYF; CDR3 DNA: TGTGCCAGCAGCCTGAGTAGGAGCGTATGGGAGACCCAGTACTTC
D gene: NA; J gene: TRBJ1-2; clone size: once; V gene: TRBV29-1; CDR3 protein: CSVARASANYGYTF; CDR3 DNA: TGCAGCGTCGCTAGGGCTTCAGCTAACTATGGCTACACCTTC
D gene: TRBD2; J gene: TRBJ2-1; clone size: NA; V gene: TRBV7-3; CDR3 protein: CASSSRLADRYNEQFF; CDR3 DNA: TGTGCCAGCAGCTCCCGACTAGCGGACAGATACAATGAGCAGTTCTTC
D gene: NA; J gene: TRBJ1-1; clone size: NA; V gene: TRBV28; CDR3 protein: CASSTQGYVTEAFF; CDR3 DNA: TGTGCCAGCAGCACCCAGGGGTACGTTACTGAAGCTTTCTTT
D gene: NA; J gene: TRBJ1-5; clone size: once; V gene: TRBV28; CDR3 protein: CASSAPGLRGNQPQHF; CDR3 DNA: TGTGCCAGCAGTGCCCCGGGGCTTAGGGGCAATCAGCCCCAGCATTTT
D gene: NA; J gene: TRBJ1-2; clone size: NA; V gene: TRBV6-1; CDR3 protein: CASSEPGGYTF; CDR3 DNA: TGTGCCAGCAGTGAGCCGGGGGGCTACACCTTC
D gene: NA; J gene: TRBJ2-3; clone size: NA; V gene: TRBV5-1; CDR3 protein: CASRNTDTQYF; CDR3 DNA: TGCGCCAGCCGCAACACAGATACGCAGTATTTT
D gene: NA; J gene: TRBJ2-7; clone size: NA; V gene: TRBV2; CDR3 protein: CASTEMVSYEQYF; CDR3 DNA: TGTGCCAGCACCGAAATGGTCTCCTACGAGCAGTACTTC
D gene: NA; J gene: TRBJ2-7; clone size: NA; V gene: TRBV30; CDR3 protein: CAWRRGAPYEQYF; CDR3 DNA: TGTGCCTGGAGAAGGGGGGCACCCTACGAGCAGTACTTC
D gene: TRBD2; J gene: TRBJ2-7; clone size: NA; V gene: TRBV30; CDR3 protein: CAWSGGGNQYF; CDR3 DNA: TGTGCCTGGAGCGGGGGAGGGAACCAGTACTTC
D gene: TRBD2; J gene: TRBJ2-5; clone size: NA; V gene: TRBV9; CDR3 protein: CASSVGLAGDRAETQYF; CDR3 DNA: TGTGCCAGCAGCGTTGGGCTAGCGGGAGATCGGGCAGAGACCCAGTACTTC
D gene: NA; J gene: TRBJ2-2; clone size: NA; V gene: TRBV11-2; CDR3 protein: CASSPSGEPGELFF; CDR3 DNA: TGTGCCAGCAGCCCATCAGGGGAACCCGGGGAGCTGTTTTTT